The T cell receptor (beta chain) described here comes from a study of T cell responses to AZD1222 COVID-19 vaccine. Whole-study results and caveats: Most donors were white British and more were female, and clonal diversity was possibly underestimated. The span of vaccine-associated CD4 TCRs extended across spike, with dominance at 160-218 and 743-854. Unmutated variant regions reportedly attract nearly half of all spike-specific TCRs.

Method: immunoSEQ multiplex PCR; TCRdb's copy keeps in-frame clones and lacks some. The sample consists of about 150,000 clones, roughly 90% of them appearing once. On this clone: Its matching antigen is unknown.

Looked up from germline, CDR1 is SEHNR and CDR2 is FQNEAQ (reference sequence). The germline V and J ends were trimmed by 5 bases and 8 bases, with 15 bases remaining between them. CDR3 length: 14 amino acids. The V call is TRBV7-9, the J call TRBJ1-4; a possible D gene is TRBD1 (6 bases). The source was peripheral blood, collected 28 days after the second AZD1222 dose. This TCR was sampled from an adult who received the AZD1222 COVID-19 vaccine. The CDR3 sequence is CASSPNGGREKLFF. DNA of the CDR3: TGTGCCAGCAGCCCAAACGGGGGGCGAGAAAAACTGTTTTTT.